This entry lists 12 T cell receptor beta chains sequenced from one sample in a study of radiotherapy plus CTLA-4 blockade in lung cancer. The method was immunoSEQ multiplex PCR; TCRdb's version includes in-frame clones alone and lacks a portion of them. The repertoire holds roughly 120,000 clones, with 75% to 80% as singletons. Sample: peripheral blood, taken from a patient treated with radiotherapy plus ipilimumab. The receptors originated from a human donor with non-small cell lung cancer who had a partial response to radiotherapy plus ipilimumab.

J is TRBJ2-5 and V is TRBV19; 11 bases align to TRBD2. The ends lost 5 bases at V and 1 base at J; junction bases unmatched: 6. CDR3 length equals 16 residues. Germline V gives CDR1 LNHDA, CDR2 SQIVND (reference sequence). This CDR3 is CASSAGLAGSQETQYF. For the CDR3, the DNA is TGTGCCAGTAGTGCCGGACTAGCGGGTAGCCAAGAGACCCAGTACTTC.

V and J are TRBV28 and TRBJ1-2; TRBD1 matches at 10 bases. J gave up 8 bases and V 5 bases, and 8 bases lay outside the gene matches. The CDR3 sequence is 14 residues long. In germline, CDR1 is MDHEN, CDR2 SYDVKM. The CDR3 is CASSPAGQGKGYTF. The CDR3 DNA reads TGTGCCAGCAGTCCCGCGGGACAGGGGAAGGGCTACACCTTC.

DNA for the CDR3: TGTGCCAGCAGTTTTTCGGCCGGGGGCTATGGCTACACCTTC. Residues: CASSFSAGGYGYTF. The rearrangement links TRBV27 to TRBJ1-2; a weak D match, TRBD1 (5 bases). Per the germline V gene, CDR1 is MNHEY and CDR2 is SMNVEV (reference sequence). The CDR3 contains 14 residues. V dropped 3 bases and J dropped 4 bases, with 12 bases sitting between them.

The V and J genes are TRBV6-1 and TRBJ1-1, with 9 bases lining up with TRBD1. Trimming took 1 base from V and 6 from J; bases not matched to a gene: 3. This CDR3 is built from 14 residues. Germline V gene sequence: CDR1 MNHNS, CDR2 SASEGT. The CDR3, as DNA: TGTGCCAGCAGTGAAGTAGACAGGGGGGCTGAAGCTTTCTTT. Translating gives CASSEVDRGAEAFF.

The chain carries TRBV28 and TRBJ2-7; TRBD2 matches at 7 bases. This CDR3 spans 13 amino acids. V was pared by 2 bases and J by 6 bases, with 4 bases of the junction left unmatched. The germline gives CDR1 MDHEN, CDR2 SYDVKM. The CDR3 region is CASSLGGGIEQYV. DNA of the CDR3: TGTGCCAGCAGTTTAGGGGGGGGTATCGAGCAGTACGTC.

The J gene is TRBJ1-2, the V gene TRBV4-2; the match to TRBD1 covers 9 bases. Trimming took 4 bases from V and 8 from J; bases not matched to a gene: 2. The CDR3 runs to 12 residues. CDR1 and CDR2 (germline): LGHNA, YNFKEQ. CDR3 amino acids: CASSRGTGGYTF. CDR3 DNA sequence: TGTGCCAGCAGCCGAGGGACAGGGGGCTACACCTTC.

The chain couples TRBV28 to TRBJ2-7; TRBD1 matches at 7 bases. The ends lost 5 bases at V and 2 bases at J; junction bases unmatched: 6. Looked up from germline, CDR1 is MDHEN and CDR2 is SYDVKM. The CDR3 loop spans 14 amino acids. The CDR3 nucleotides read TGTGCCAGCAGTAACGGACAGGTCCCCTACGAGCAGTACGTC. It codes for CASSNGQVPYEQYV.

The chain recombines TRBV7-9 with TRBJ2-1; D is unclear. This CDR3 has 13 amino acids. Germline CDR1 SEHNR, CDR2 FQNEAQ (reference sequence). The V gene lost 1 base and the J gene lost 3 bases, with 4 bases spanning the gap. The CDR3 spells CASSLDNYNEQFF. The CDR3 coding sequence is TGTGCCAGCAGCTTAGACAACTACAATGAGCAGTTCTTC. The whole variable domain, remainder taken from reference TRBV7-9 and TRBJ2-1, is DTGVSQNPRHKITKRGQNVTFRCDPISEHNRLYWYRQTLGQGPEFLTYFQNEAQLEKSRLLSDRFSAERPKGSFSTLEIQRTEQGDSAMYLCASSLDNYNEQFFGPGTRLTVL.

This rearrangement joins TRBV5-1 to TRBJ2-3, with 11 bases lining up with TRBD2. The CDR3 is 16 residues long. Germline-derived CDR1 and CDR2 are SGHRS and YFSETQ. Losses at the gene ends were 4 bases for V and 4 bases for J; bases not matched to a gene: 8. The CDR3 region is CASSLLAGGPPDTQYF. The CDR3 DNA reads TGCGCCAGCAGCCTATTAGCGGGAGGGCCCCCAGATACGCAGTATTTT.

V usage is TRBV19 and J usage is TRBJ2-1, with TRBD2 identical over 8 bases. The CDR3 has 16 amino acids. Germline trimming cut 4 bases from V and 3 bases from J; bases unmatched to any gene: 8. Germline CDR1 reads LNHDA; CDR2 reads SQIVND (reference sequence). The CDR3 nucleotides are TGTGCCAGTAGTACAGCAGCGGGAGTTATCTACAATGAGCAGTTCTTC. It yields the protein CASSTAAGVIYNEQFF.

The chain joins TRBV19 to TRBJ2-2; 9 bases map to TRBD1. Germline CDR1 and CDR2: LNHDA and SQIVND (reference sequence). V lost 9 bases and J lost 5; bases outside the gene matches: 10. The CDR3 spans 15 residues. The chain's CDR3 is CASRGGDRETGELFF. In DNA form, the CDR3 reads TGTGCCAGCCGGGGAGGGGACAGGGAGACCGGGGAGCTGTTTTTT.

The chain uses TRBV10-1 and TRBJ2-2; no definite D call. The CDR3 covers 13 residues. V lost 3 bases and J lost 6, with 8 bases in between. In germline, CDR1 is WNHNN, CDR2 SYGVQD (reference sequence). CDR3 sequence (DNA): TGCGCCAGCAGTGATTGGAGTCCCGGGGAGCTGTTTTTT. Its protein product is CASSDWSPGELFF.